One T cell receptor (beta chain) is described in this entry. These data originate in a study of control samples from healthy donors and cancer patients. Method: immunoSEQ multiplex PCR; TCRdb's copy keeps in-frame clones and lacks some. The table has about 92,000 clones, roughly four fifths seen once. Germline-derived CDR1 and CDR2 are LNHDA and SQIVND (reference sequence). V lost 3 bases and J lost 2; bases outside the gene matches: 3. This CDR3 contains 15 residues. Sequenced material: blood. The clonotype was recovered from a woman aged 60-75 years in good health. This rearrangement joins TRBV19 to TRBJ2-7; 11 positions match TRBD2. CDR3 in DNA: TGTGCCAGTAGTATTTCTAGCGGGGGGACCTACGAGCAGTACTTC. Its protein product is CASSISSGGTYEQYF.